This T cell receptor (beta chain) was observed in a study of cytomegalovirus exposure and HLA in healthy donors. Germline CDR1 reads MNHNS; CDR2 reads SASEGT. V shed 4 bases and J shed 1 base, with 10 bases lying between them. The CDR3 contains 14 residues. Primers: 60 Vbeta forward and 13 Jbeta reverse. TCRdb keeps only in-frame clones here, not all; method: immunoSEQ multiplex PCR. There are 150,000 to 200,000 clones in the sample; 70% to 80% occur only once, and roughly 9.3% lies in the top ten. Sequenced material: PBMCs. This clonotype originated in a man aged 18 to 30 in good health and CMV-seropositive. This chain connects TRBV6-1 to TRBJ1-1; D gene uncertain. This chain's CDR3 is CASSATDGNTEAFF. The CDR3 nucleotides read TGTGCCAGCAGTGCTACTGATGGGAACACTGAAGCTTTCTTT.